This T cell receptor beta chain was retrieved from a study of blood T cell repertoires in COVID-19. About the research overall: The samples span acute and convalescent COVID-19 from the United States, Italy and Spain. PBMCs, B-cell-depleted T cells, or T cells provided the cDNA or gDNA that made up the material.

In the original processing: How many nucleated cells were present was estimated from reference gene primer amplification. The data were produced by immunoSEQ multiplex PCR, yet TCRdb's version contains in-frame clones alone and is incomplete. The DNA was the basis for D and trimming; V, J and clone size are from that table. The sample holds approximately 170,000 clones, about 89% seen once. The germline CDR1 and CDR2 sequences are KGHSH and LQKENI. This CDR3 comprises 14 residues. V shed 6 bases and J shed 1 base, with 12 bases lying between them. The rearrangement uses TRBV18 and TRBJ1-1; TRBD1 might be the D (5 bases). This TCR was recovered from a man aged 18-30 years who had recovered from COVID-19. The sample taken for sequencing was peripheral blood. CDR3 in amino acids: CASSSQGKNTEAFF. In DNA, the CDR3 is TGTGCCAGCTCGTCGCAGGGAAAGAACACTGAAGCTTTCTTT.